The subject of this entry is one T cell receptor beta chain. Its matching antigen is unknown. This sample is drawn from a study of OX40 agonist ivuxolimab in advanced cancers. The germline V gene encodes CDR1 LNHDA and CDR2 SQIVND (reference sequence). The CDR3 extends over 14 amino acids. The V gene lost 6 bases and the J gene lost 0 bases, with 11 bases spanning the gap. Profiling relied on immunoSEQ multiplex PCR, and the TCRdb table lists in-frame clones only, not all of them. The table lists 55,000 to 80,000 clones, roughly 80% of them singletons, with approximately 2.4% in the top ten. Regarding the study as a whole: Expanded peripheral T cells had an undetermined antigen specificity. Clones of CD4+ and CD8+ blood T cells grew by week 6 at doses of 0.1 to 3.0 mg/kg. CD4+ T cells averaged fewer expanded clones than CD8+ T cells.

The specimen was CD4+ or CD8+ T cells sorted from blood, collected in a trial of the OX40 agonist ivuxolimab. The TCR was taken from an adult with an advanced solid tumor such as melanoma, head and neck, liver or kidney cancer. J is TRBJ1-1 and V is TRBV19, with D perhaps TRBD1 (5 bases). The CDR3 here is CASRIDRMNTEAFF. Written as DNA, the CDR3 is TGTGCCAGTAGAATTGACAGAATGAACACTGAAGCTTTCTTT.